Detailed here is one T cell receptor beta chain. The antigen is not known. Trimming left V 6 bases short and J 3 bases short, with 15 bases between. The CDR3 totals 15 residues. This entry comes from a study of blood T cells in healthy people across ages. With a J-beta primer mix and a sample-barcoded 5' primer, a second PCR ran roughly 6 to 11 cycles. Using its own MiXCR run on the 5' RACE reads, TCRdb lists one record per CDR3 protein. Among approximately 1.5 million distinct CDR3 sequences listed, roughly 32% were seen once. Study findings and constraints: PBMCs that were unsorted prevented a conclusive naive versus antigen-experienced comparison.

The study drew donors from healthy Caucasian individuals in Russia aged about 6 to 95. This receptor was taken from a woman aged 25 to 39 in good health. The specimen sequenced was blood. V usage is TRBV12-3 or TRBV12-4 and J usage is TRBJ1-5, with D possibly matching TRBD1 (5 bases). CDR3: CASSLADSYNQPQHF. CDR3 sequence (DNA): TGTGCCAGCAGCCTAGCTGACAGTTACAATCAGCCCCAGCATTTT.